The 3 T cell receptor beta chains presented below share a single source sample, sequenced in a study of T cells after yellow fever vaccination. TCRdb re-called the 5' RACE reads with MiXCR, one entry per CDR3 protein. The table has some 340,000 distinct CDR3 sequences, roughly a tenth seen once; the top ten hold 3% to 3.5%. The source was CD4+ T cells sorted from PBMCs, collected 45 days after the yellow fever booster vaccination. These receptors all come from a man aged 18 to 29 who received the YFV17D yellow fever vaccine.

This clonotype showed up just a few times. The chain combines TRBV11-2 with TRBJ1-4; TRBD1 is a possible D gene (6 bases). Deletions cut 5 bases from V and 8 bases from J, with 15 bases between. The CDR3 covers 14 residues. Germline CDR1 and CDR2: SGHAT and FQNNGV. The CDR3 DNA sequence: TGTGCCAGCAGCGTACAGGGAGTAGGGGAAAAACTGTTTTTT. It is translated as CASSVQGVGEKLFF. Complete variable domain (other parts from reference TRBV11-2 and TRBJ1-4): EAGVAQSPRYKIIEKRQSVAFWCNPISGHATLYWYQQILGQGPKLLIQFQNNGVVDDSQLPKDRFSAERLKGVDSTLKIQPAKLEDSAVYLCASSVQGVGEKLFFGSGTQLSVL.

This clonotype was seen a handful of times. This chain links TRBV6-5 with TRBJ1-5; no firm D call. V shed 5 bases and J shed 7 bases, with 18 bases lying between them. The CDR3 has 15 residues. CDR1 and CDR2 (germline): MNHEY, SVGAGI. CDR3 in amino acids: CASSPLWGVGQPQHF. The CDR3 DNA sequence: TGTGCCAGCAGTCCTCTCTGGGGTGTGGGGCAGCCCCAGCATTTT.

This clonotype was detected many times. The genes are TRBV4-3 and TRBJ2-1; D is ambiguous. The CDR3 length is 15 residues. V gave up 0 bases and J gave up 7 bases, with 13 bases separating them. Germline assignment: CDR1 LGHNA and CDR2 YSLEER. The CDR3: CASSQDERFGNEQFF. In DNA form, the CDR3 reads TGCGCCAGCAGCCAAGATGAGCGCTTCGGTAATGAGCAGTTCTTC.